This is a list of T cell receptor beta chains from one sample in a study of OX40 agonist ivuxolimab in advanced cancers. Here immunoSEQ multiplex PCR was the method, and the copy in TCRdb shows in-frame clones only, minus some. Of approximately 81,000 clones in the sample, 86% were seen once. The sequencing used CD4+ or CD8+ T cells sorted from blood, collected in a trial of the OX40 agonist ivuxolimab. These TCRs come from an adult with an advanced solid tumor such as melanoma, head and neck, liver or kidney cancer. CDR3s include the opening cysteine and the closing phenylalanine or tryptophan. A D gene is named only where the DNA matches it firmly. Only part of the rows carry a size: once, few, many, or a class if the clone is expanded.

-,TRBV6-1,TRBJ1-5,-,CASSGRQVDRNQPQHF,TGTGCCAGCAGTGGGCGACAGGTGGATCGGAATCAGCCCCAGCATTTT
few,TRBV12-5,TRBJ2-7,-,CASAPQVYEQYF,TGTGCTAGTGCCCCCCAGGTCTACGAGCAGTACTTC
-,TRBV29-1,TRBJ2-1,-,CSTYSSGAYNEQFF,TGCAGCACGTATAGCTCGGGGGCCTACAATGAGCAGTTCTTC
-,TRBV7-2,TRBJ1-2,-,CASSLEVWGAMDYGYTF,TGTGCCAGCAGCTTAGAGGTTTGGGGGGCGATGGACTATGGCTACACCTTC
-,TRBV7-2,TRBJ1-1,-,CASSLQVGSTEAFF,TGTGCCAGCAGCCTACAGGTCGGGAGCACTGAAGCTTTCTTT
-,TRBV28,TRBJ2-5,-,CASSFYWEGKLETQYF,TGTGCCAGCAGTTTTTATTGGGAAGGGAAACTGGAGACCCAGTACTTC
-,TRBV19,TRBJ2-7,-,CASSIDTSYEQYF,TGTGCCAGTAGTATCGACACATCCTACGAGCAGTACTTC
-,TRBV5-4,TRBJ2-3,TRBD1,CASSWDSSTDTQYF,TGTGCCAGCAGCTGGGACAGTAGCACAGATACGCAGTATTTT
-,TRBV11-2,TRBJ2-7,-,CASSLNTYEQYF,TGTGCCAGCAGCTTAAATACCTACGAGCAGTACTTC
once,TRBV5-3,TRBJ2-2,-,CARSLNRENTGELFF,TGTGCCAGAAGCTTGAACAGAGAGAACACCGGGGAGCTGTTTTTT
-,TRBV18,TRBJ2-3,TRBD2,CASVSGRSPDTQYF,TGTGCCAGCGTTAGCGGGAGGTCCCCAGATACGCAGTATTTT
-,TRBV5-6,TRBJ1-2,-,CASSLYGLNYGYTF,TGTGCCAGCAGCTTGTACGGTCTCAACTATGGCTACACCTTC